This is a list of T cell receptor beta chains from one sample in a study of T cells in localized non-small cell lung cancer. Generated by immunoSEQ multiplex PCR, the TCRdb table keeps only in-frame clones and is missing some. The sample lists 64,000 or so clones, roughly 90% occurring once. The sample consisted of peripheral blood, taken before any cancer treatment. The receptors come from a woman aged 40-69 years with stage I lung adenocarcinoma. The CDR3 runs from the conserved cysteine through the conserved F or W. A D gene is named only where the DNA matches it firmly. Clone size appears in some rows only: once, few, many, or a class for an expanded clone.

clone_size	v_call	d_call	j_call	cdr3_nt	cdr3_aa
.	TRBV10-1	.	TRBJ1-1	TGCGCCAGCAGCTCAGGGAGGTCGGACACTGAAGCTTTCTTT	CASSSGRSDTEAFF
.	TRBV6-5	.	TRBJ2-7	TGTGCCAGCAGTCCTGAACTAGGAAGGTCCTACGAGCAGTACTTC	CASSPELGRSYEQYF
.	TRBV29-1	.	TRBJ2-7	TGCAGCGTATCCCGGGACCACGGACCCTACGAGCAGTACTTC	CSVSRDHGPYEQYF
.	TRBV6-6	.	TRBJ1-3	TGTGCCAGCAGTCTCGAAACTGGAAACACCATATATTTT	CASSLETGNTIYF
.	TRBV28	.	TRBJ1-6	TGTGCCAGCAGCTCTGCCCGACCCGACTATAATTCACCCCTCCACTTT	CASSSARPDYNSPLHF
.	TRBV10-2	.	TRBJ2-3	TGCGCCAGCAGTTCTGTTAGCACAGATACGCAGTATTTT	CASSSVSTDTQYF
.	TRBV28	TRBD2	TRBJ2-7	TGTGCCAGCACGGGGGGGGCCCACGAGCAGTACTTC	CASTGGAHEQYF
.	TRBV5-6	.	TRBJ2-7	TGTGCCAGCAGCCCCGCTATATCCTACGAGCAGTACTTC	CASSPAISYEQYF
.	TRBV5-1	.	TRBJ2-3	TGCGCCAGCAGCTTGGCCGATATCGCAGATACGCAGTATTTT	CASSLADIADTQYF
.	TRBV7-8	.	TRBJ1-2	TGTGCCAGCAGCTTAGGGGGGGACCTTGGTGGCTACACCTTC	CASSLGGDLGGYTF
.	TRBV11-1	TRBD2	TRBJ2-3	TGTGCCAGCAGCCCACTAGCGCGGGGAGGTGGAGATACGCAGTATTTT	CASSPLARGGGDTQYF
few	TRBV18	.	TRBJ1-3	TGTGCCAGCTCATTTCAGGACTCTGGAAACACCATATATTTT	CASSFQDSGNTIYF
.	TRBV10-1	.	TRBJ1-5	TGCGCCAGCAGTGAGTTAAGCAATCAGCCCCAGCATTTT	CASSELSNQPQHF
.	TRBV18	TRBD1	TRBJ2-7	TGTGCCAGCTCGCCCCGTGGACAGGCGGGCCCTACGAGCAAGTACTTC	CASSPRGQAGPTSKYF
few	TRBV19	.	TRBJ1-6	TGTGCCAGTAGTGACCTATGGGGGGTGAGCTCCTATAATTCACCCCTCCACTTT	CASSDLWGVSSYNSPLHF
once	TRBV19	TRBD2	TRBJ2-5	TGTGCCAGTAGTATAGGGCTAGCGGGGATCTCAGAGACCCAGTACTTC	CASSIGLAGISETQYF
.	TRBV28	.	TRBJ1-1	TGTGCCAGCAGTCTTTACACTGAAGCTTTCTTT	CASSLYTEAFF
.	TRBV10-2	TRBD2	TRBJ2-7	TGCGCCAGCAGTGATCTAGCGGGGGGCCCTTACACCTACGAGCAGTACTTC	CASSDLAGGPYTYEQYF
.	TRBV2	TRBD1	TRBJ1-1	TGTGCCAGCAATGACAGGGAAGGCGGCACTGAAGCTTTCTTT	CASNDREGGTEAFF
.	TRBV5-8	TRBD1	TRBJ1-2	TGTGCCAGCAGCTTAACAGGGGCGTCGGGCTACACCTTC	CASSLTGASGYTF
.	TRBV30	.	TRBJ2-1	TGTGCCTGGACGAAGCGGGCGCCCAATGAGCAGTTCTTC	CAWTKRAPNEQFF
once	TRBV5-4	TRBD2	TRBJ2-3	TGTGCCAGCAGCTCCACTAGCGACTTGAGAGATACGCAGTATTTT	CASSSTSDLRDTQYF
.	TRBV6-5	TRBD1	TRBJ2-1	TGTGCCAGCAGGACAGGGGGGTACAATGAGCAGTTCTTC	CASRTGGYNEQFF
.	TRBV5-1	TRBD1	TRBJ2-1	TGCGCCAGCAGCGGACAGGGGACGCCCTACAATGAGCAGTTCTTC	CASSGQGTPYNEQFF
.	TRBV27	.	TRBJ1-2	TGTGCCAGCAGACGAGGCAGGGGCGACAACTACACCTTC	CASRRGRGDNYTF
.	TRBV7-9	.	TRBJ2-7	TGTGCCAGCAGCGCCCCCACAGGGTACGAGCAGTACTTC	CASSAPTGYEQYF
.	TRBV2	.	TRBJ1-4	TGTGCCAGCACTGGACACGGTGAAAAACTGTTTTTT	CASTGHGEKLFF
.	TRBV2	.	TRBJ1-2	TGTGCCAGCACGGGGGCCGCTAACTATGGCTACACCTTC	CASTGAANYGYTF